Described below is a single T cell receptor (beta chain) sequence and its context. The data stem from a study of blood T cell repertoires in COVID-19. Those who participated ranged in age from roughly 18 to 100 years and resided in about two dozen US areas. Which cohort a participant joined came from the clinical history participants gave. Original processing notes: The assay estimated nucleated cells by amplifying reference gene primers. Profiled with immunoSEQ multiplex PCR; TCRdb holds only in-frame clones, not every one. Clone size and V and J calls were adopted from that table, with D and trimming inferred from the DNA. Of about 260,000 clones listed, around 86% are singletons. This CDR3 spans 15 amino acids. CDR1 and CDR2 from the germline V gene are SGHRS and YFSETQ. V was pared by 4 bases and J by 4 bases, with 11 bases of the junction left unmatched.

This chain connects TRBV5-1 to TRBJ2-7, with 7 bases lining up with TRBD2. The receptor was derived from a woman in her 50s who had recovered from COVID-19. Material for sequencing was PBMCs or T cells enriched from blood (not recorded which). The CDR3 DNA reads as TGCGCCAGCAGCCGAGCCCGGCGGGAGAATTACGAGCAGTACTTC. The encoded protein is CASSRARRENYEQYF.